Shown below are 19 T cell receptor beta chains from a single sample sequenced in a study of OX40 agonist ivuxolimab in advanced cancers. Assay: immunoSEQ multiplex PCR; the TCRdb copy retains only in-frame clones and omits some. The table includes about 96,000 clones, about 84% detected once. Source: CD4+ or CD8+ T cells sorted from blood, taken in a trial of the OX40 agonist ivuxolimab. All receptors derive from an adult with an advanced solid tumor such as melanoma, head and neck, liver or kidney cancer.

This sequence joins TRBV27 and TRBJ2-7, with 9 bases lining up with TRBD1. The CDR3 sequence is 14 residues long. Trimming took 2 bases from V and 5 from J; bases not matched to a gene: 4. Germline CDR1 is MNHEY and CDR2 is SMNVEV (reference sequence). The CDR3 sequence is CASSLKGTGNEQYF. The CDR3 DNA follows: TGTGCCAGCAGTTTAAAGGGGACAGGGAACGAGCAGTACTTC.

The chain uses TRBV7-8 and TRBJ2-7; tentatively, D is TRBD1 (5 bases). This CDR3 comprises 15 residues. Germline CDR1 reads SGHVS; CDR2 reads FQNEAQ. Trimming removed 2 bases at V and 2 bases at J, with 13 bases between. The CDR3 is CASSLSRQGPYEQYF. The CDR3, as DNA: TGTGCCAGCAGCTTAAGTCGGCAGGGTCCCTACGAGCAGTACTTC.

The rearrangement joins TRBV7-8 to TRBJ2-2, with 8 bases that match TRBD1. CDR3 length equals 16 residues. Per germline, CDR1 SGHVS and CDR2 FQNEAQ. V lost 11 bases to trimming and J lost 6 bases; unmatched junction nucleotides: 17. Written as DNA, the CDR3 is TGTGCCGGTACTACCAGGGGGCGCGATACAGCCGGGGAGCTGTTTTTT. Encoded protein: CAGTTRGRDTAGELFF.

The rearrangement uses TRBV10-3 and TRBJ1-4, with 7 bases aligning to TRBD1. The V gene end was trimmed by 4 bases and the J gene end by 0 bases; junction bases not matched to a gene: 5. Germline CDR1 reads ENHRY; CDR2 reads SYGVKD. CDR3 length equals 16 residues. CDR3 protein: CAISGGTDPTNEKLFF. The CDR3 coding sequence is TGTGCCATCAGTGGCGGGACAGACCCAACTAATGAAAAACTGTTTTTT.

J is TRBJ2-1 and V is TRBV21-1; the table assigns TRBD2, which was not confirmed against the DNA. TRBV21-1 is assigned pseudogene status. The CDR3 sequence is 14 residues long. The CDR3 loop is CASSLRTGYNEQFF. For the CDR3, the DNA is TGTGCCAGCAGCCTCCGGACGGGATACAATGAGCAGTTCTTC.

The rearrangement uses TRBV30 and TRBJ2-4, with TRBD2 as a possible D gene (7 bases). The CDR3 extends over 15 amino acids. V was clipped by 5 bases and J by 0 bases, with 14 bases between them. The germline CDR1 and CDR2 sequences are GTSNPN and SVGIG (reference sequence). The chain's CDR3 is CAWSPGGPAKNIQYF. The CDR3 bases are TGTGCCTGGTCCCCCGGGGGGCCAGCCAAAAACATTCAGTACTTC.

In this sample, this clone turned up a few times. V is TRBV19 and J is TRBJ1-4; no definite D call. V was clipped by 3 bases and J by 7 bases, with 12 bases between them. This CDR3 has 14 amino acids. The V gene's germline CDR1 is LNHDA and CDR2 SQIVND (reference sequence). The CDR3 nucleotides read TGTGCCAGTAGTATTGGCCAATTGGGTGAAAAACTGTTTTTT. Amino acid sequence: CASSIGQLGEKLFF.

This chain joins TRBV11-2 and TRBJ2-5; D is undetermined. Trimming cost V 4 bases and J 3 bases, with 9 bases left between them. The germline gives CDR1 SGHAT, CDR2 FQNNGV. The CDR3 totals 13 residues. The CDR3 nucleotides read TGTGCCAGCAGCTCCAGCCCCAAAGAGACCCAGTACTTC. Residues: CASSSSPKETQYF.

The chain uses TRBV7-9 and TRBJ2-7; TRBD2 is a possible D gene (6 bases). CDR1 is SEHNR and CDR2 is FQNEAQ in the germline V gene (reference sequence). V shed 3 bases and J shed 7 bases, with 16 bases lying between them. CDR3 length equals 14 residues. CDR3 in DNA: TGTGCCAGCAGCTTCTCCCCACTAGCTCTTGAGCAGTACTTC. Translated, it gives CASSFSPLALEQYF.

The CDR3 nucleotides are TGTGCCAGCAGCCAGACTTTGAACACTGAAGCTTTCTTT. This codes for CASSQTLNTEAFF. The chain employs TRBV7-9 and TRBJ1-1; no reliable D call. This CDR3 is 13 amino acids long. Germline CDR1 is SEHNR and CDR2 is FQNEAQ (reference sequence). Trimming took off 5 bases at V and 0 bases at J, with 7 bases between the two ends.

The chain links TRBV10-3 to TRBJ2-1; TRBD1 matches at 9 bases. V shed 2 bases and J 4 bases; nucleotides not matched to a gene: 6. The CDR3 length is 16 residues. Germline CDR1 reads ENHRY; CDR2 reads SYGVKD. This chain's CDR3 is CAISELGTGLYNEQFF. The CDR3 nucleotides read TGTGCCATCAGTGAGCTTGGGACAGGGTTGTACAATGAGCAGTTCTTC.

V is TRBV18 and J is TRBJ2-3, with D tentatively TRBD1 or TRBD2 (5 bases each). The V and J ends lost 2 bases and 0 bases respectively, with 9 bases between them. CDR1 KGHSH and CDR2 LQKENI come from the germline V gene. There are 15 residues in the CDR3. The CDR3 DNA is TGTGCCAGCTCACCAGGGGGTGCTAGCACAGATACGCAGTATTTT. Its protein is CASSPGGASTDTQYF.

The J gene is TRBJ2-7, the V gene TRBV7-2; 11 bases align to TRBD2. V gave up 6 bases and J gave up 7 bases; unmatched junction bases: 11. The CDR3 consists of 15 residues. CDR1 is SGHTA and CDR2 is FQGNSA in the germline V gene. The CDR3 region is CASSFQTSGIGEQYF. In DNA, the CDR3 is TGTGCCAGCAGTTTTCAGACTAGCGGGATAGGGGAGCAGTACTTC.

A single count supports this clone. The chain uses TRBV18 and TRBJ1-1; unclear D gene. CDR1 KGHSH and CDR2 LQKENI come from the germline V gene. Trimming left V 5 bases short and J 4 bases short, with 5 bases between. The CDR3 totals 11 residues. In nucleotides, the CDR3 is TGTGCCAGCTCAGGGGTCACTGAAGCTTTCTTT. As protein: CASSGVTEAFF.

On this clone: One end of the junction varies from germline; a read error may be responsible. The chain employs TRBV9 and TRBJ2-7; 11 nucleotides align to TRBD2. The CDR3 sequence is 15 residues long. Germline-derived CDR1 and CDR2 are SGDLS and YYNGEE. The CDR3 nucleotides read TGTGCCAGCAACCTAGGGACTAGCGGTTCCTGCGAGCAGTACTTC. Translation gives CASNLGTSGSCEQYF.

The table lists this clone with a count of one. V usage is TRBV4-1 and J usage is TRBJ1-5; 7 nucleotides line up with TRBD1. The V and J ends lost 0 bases and 6 bases, in that order; junction bases with no gene match: 8. The CDR3 has 16 amino acids. CDR1 and CDR2 from the germline V gene are MGHRA and YSYEKL. The CDR3 region has the DNA TGCGCCAGCAGCCAAGAGACAGGGCTGAGGACTCAGCCCCAGCATTTT. Its translation: CASSQETGLRTQPQHF.

The rearrangement links TRBV5-1 to TRBJ1-6, with D possibly TRBD1 on 5 matching bases. The germline gives CDR1 SGHRS, CDR2 YFSETQ. This CDR3 is built from 15 residues. V shed 2 bases and J shed 7 bases, with 13 bases lying between them. The CDR3: CASSFDSGANSPLHF. DNA for the CDR3: TGCGCCAGCAGCTTCGACAGCGGCGCCAATTCACCCCTCCACTTT.

The chain uses TRBV11-3 and TRBJ2-1; 8 nucleotides align to TRBD2. Germline V gene sequence: CDR1 SGHNT, CDR2 YENEEA. V dropped 0 bases and J dropped 9; count of bases not matched to a gene: 4. The CDR3 has 14 amino acids. The CDR3 loop is CASSLDGGAGEQFF. The CDR3 nucleotides read TGTGCCAGCAGCTTAGACGGGGGGGCAGGTGAGCAGTTCTTC.

The rearrangement links TRBV5-1 to TRBJ2-3; TRBD2 agrees at 12 bases. The CDR3 sequence is 15 residues long. Trimming removed 0 bases from V and 6 bases from J; junction bases left unmatched: 2. Germline CDR1 reads SGHRS; CDR2 reads YFSETQ. The CDR3 sequence is CASSLASGGADTQYF. CDR3 DNA: TGCGCCAGCAGCTTGGCTAGCGGGGGGGCTGATACGCAGTATTTT. The full variable domain, in which reference TRBV5-1 and TRBJ2-3 provide the parts outside the CDR3, is KAGVTQTPRYLIKTRGQQVTLSCSPISGHRSVSWYQQTPGQGLQFLFEYFSETQRNKGNFPGRFSGRQFSNSRSEMNVSTLELGDSALYLCASSLASGGADTQYFGPGTRLTVL.